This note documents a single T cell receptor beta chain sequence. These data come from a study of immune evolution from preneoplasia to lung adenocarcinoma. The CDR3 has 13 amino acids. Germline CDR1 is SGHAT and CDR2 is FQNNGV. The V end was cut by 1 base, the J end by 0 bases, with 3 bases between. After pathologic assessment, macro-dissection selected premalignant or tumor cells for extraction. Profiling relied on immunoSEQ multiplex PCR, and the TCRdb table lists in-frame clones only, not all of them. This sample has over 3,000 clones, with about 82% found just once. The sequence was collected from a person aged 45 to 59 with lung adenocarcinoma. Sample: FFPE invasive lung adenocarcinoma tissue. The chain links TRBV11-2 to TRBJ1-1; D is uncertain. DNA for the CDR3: TGTGCCAGCAGCTTAGTCATGAACACTGAAGCTTTCTTT. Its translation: CASSLVMNTEAFF. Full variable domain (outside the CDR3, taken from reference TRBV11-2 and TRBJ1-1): EAGVAQSPRYKIIEKRQSVAFWCNPISGHATLYWYQQILGQGPKLLIQFQNNGVVDDSQLPKDRFSAERLKGVDSTLKIQPAKLEDSAVYLCASSLVMNTEAFFGQGTRLTVV.